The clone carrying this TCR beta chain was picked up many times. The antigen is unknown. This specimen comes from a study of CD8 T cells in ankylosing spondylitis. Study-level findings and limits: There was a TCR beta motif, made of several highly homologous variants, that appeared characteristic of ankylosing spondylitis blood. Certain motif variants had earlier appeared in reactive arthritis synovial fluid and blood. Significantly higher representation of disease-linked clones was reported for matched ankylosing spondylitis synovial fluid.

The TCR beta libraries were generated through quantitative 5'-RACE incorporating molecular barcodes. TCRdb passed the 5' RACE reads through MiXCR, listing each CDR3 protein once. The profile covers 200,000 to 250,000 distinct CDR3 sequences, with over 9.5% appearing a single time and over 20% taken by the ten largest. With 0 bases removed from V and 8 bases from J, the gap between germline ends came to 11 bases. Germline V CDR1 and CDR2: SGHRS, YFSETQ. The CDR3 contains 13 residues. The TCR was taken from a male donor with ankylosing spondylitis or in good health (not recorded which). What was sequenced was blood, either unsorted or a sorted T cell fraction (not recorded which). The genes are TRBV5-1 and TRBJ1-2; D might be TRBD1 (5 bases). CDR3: CASSLGQSMGYTF. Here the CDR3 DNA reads TGCGCCAGCAGCTTGGGACAGTCTATGGGCTACACCTTC. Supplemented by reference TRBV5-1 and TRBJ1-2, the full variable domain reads KAGVTQTPRYLIKTRGQQVTLSCSPISGHRSVSWYQQTPGQGLQFLFEYFSETQRNKGNFPGRFSGRQFSNSRSEMNVSTLELGDSALYLCASSLGQSMGYTFGSGTRLTVV.